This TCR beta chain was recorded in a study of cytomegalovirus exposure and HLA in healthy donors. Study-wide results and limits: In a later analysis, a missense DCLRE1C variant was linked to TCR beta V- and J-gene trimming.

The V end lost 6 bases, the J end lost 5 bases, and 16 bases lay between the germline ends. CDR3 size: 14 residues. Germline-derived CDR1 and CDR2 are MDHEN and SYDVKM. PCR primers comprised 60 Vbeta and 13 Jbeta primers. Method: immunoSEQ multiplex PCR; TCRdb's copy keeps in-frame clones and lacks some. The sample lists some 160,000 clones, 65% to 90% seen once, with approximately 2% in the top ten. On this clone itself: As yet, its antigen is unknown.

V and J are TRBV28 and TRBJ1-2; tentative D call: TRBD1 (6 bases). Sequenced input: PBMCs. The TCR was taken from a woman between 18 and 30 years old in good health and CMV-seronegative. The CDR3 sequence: CASSPEGGFYGYTF. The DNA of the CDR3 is TGTGCCAGCAGCCCGGAGGGGGGGTTTTATGGCTACACCTTC.